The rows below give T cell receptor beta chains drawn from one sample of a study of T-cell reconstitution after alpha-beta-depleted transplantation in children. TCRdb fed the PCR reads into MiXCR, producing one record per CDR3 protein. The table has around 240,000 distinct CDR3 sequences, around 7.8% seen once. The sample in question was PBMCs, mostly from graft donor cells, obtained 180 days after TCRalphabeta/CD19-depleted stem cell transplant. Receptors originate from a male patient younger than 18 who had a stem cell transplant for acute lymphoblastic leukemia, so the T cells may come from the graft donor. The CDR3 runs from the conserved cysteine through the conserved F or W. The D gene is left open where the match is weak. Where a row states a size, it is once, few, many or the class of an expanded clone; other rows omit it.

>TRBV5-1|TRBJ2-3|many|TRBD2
TGCGCCAGCAGCTTATTTAGCGGGGGGGGCACAGATACGCAGTATTTT
CASSLFSGGGTDTQYF
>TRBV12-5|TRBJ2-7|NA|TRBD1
TGTGCTAGTGGTTCAGAATGGGACAGGGGATACGAGCAGTACTTC
CASGSEWDRGYEQYF
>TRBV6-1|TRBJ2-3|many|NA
TGTGCCAGCAACGGGTTCCAGAGCACAGATACGCAGTATTTT
CASNGFQSTDTQYF
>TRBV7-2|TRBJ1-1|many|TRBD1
TGTGCCAGCAAGAGGTGGGACAGGGGGCTCGCTGAAGCTTTCTTT
CASKRWDRGLAEAFF
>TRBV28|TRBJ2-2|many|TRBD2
TGTGCCACCACAGGAGCGGGGGAAAACACCGGGGAGCTGTTTTTT
CATTGAGENTGELFF
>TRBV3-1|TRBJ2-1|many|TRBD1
TGTGCCAGCAGCCCCACAGGGGGCCCTAACAATGAGCAGTTCTTC
CASSPTGGPNNEQFF
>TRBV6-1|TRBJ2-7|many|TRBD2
TGTGCCAGCAGTCCACGGGGAGGGCCCCGGCGGGAGCAGTACTTC
CASSPRGGPRREQYF
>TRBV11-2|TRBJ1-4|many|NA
TGTGCCAGCAGCTTCGAGTTCACCGCCCCAACTAATGAAAAACTGTTTTTT
CASSFEFTAPTNEKLFF
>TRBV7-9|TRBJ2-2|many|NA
TGTGCCAGCAGCCCTGGCAGAGGGACCGGGGAGCTGTTTTTT
CASSPGRGTGELFF
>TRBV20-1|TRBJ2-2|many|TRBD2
TGCAGTGCTAGGGGACTAGCGGGAATCACCGGGGAGCTGTTTTTT
CSARGLAGITGELFF
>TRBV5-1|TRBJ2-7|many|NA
TGCGCCAGCAGCTTGGAACGGGAAGGCGAGCAGTACTTC
CASSLEREGEQYF
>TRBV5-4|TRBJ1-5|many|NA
TGTGCCAGCAGCTTGATTGGGAGCAATCAGCCCCAGCATTTT
CASSLIGSNQPQHF
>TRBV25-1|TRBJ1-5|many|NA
TGTGCCAGCAGTGAGCGGCAGTTAAATCAGCCCCAGCATTTT
CASSERQLNQPQHF
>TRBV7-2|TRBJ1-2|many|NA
TGTGCCAGCGCCAGGGACTATGGCTACACCTTC
CASARDYGYTF
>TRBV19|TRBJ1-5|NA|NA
TGTGCCAGTAGTATCGGTGACAGAATCAATCAGCCCCAGCATTTT
CASSIGDRINQPQHF
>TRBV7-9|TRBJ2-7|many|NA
TGTGCCAGCAGCTTGACCCGGGACGGTTTTACGATGCAGTACTTC
CASSLTRDGFTMQYF
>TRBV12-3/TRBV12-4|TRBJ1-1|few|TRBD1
TGTGCCAGCAGCCCAAGGAACAGGGGCCTGAACACTGAAGCTTTCTTT
CASSPRNRGLNTEAFF
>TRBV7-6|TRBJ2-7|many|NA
TGTGCCAGCAGCTTAGGGGTAGGGCGGCTCGAGCAGTACTTC
CASSLGVGRLEQYF
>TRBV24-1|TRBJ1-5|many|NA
TGTGCCACCAGCGGACAGAATAGCAATCAGCCCCAGCATTTT
CATSGQNSNQPQHF
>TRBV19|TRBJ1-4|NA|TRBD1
TGTGCCAGTAACGGACAGGGCGAGAGCGAAAAACTGTTTTTT
CASNGQGESEKLFF
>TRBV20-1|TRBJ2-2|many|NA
TGCAGTGCTAGAAGAGAGGGCCACCAAACCTCGAACACCGGGGAGCTGTTTTTT
CSARREGHQTSNTGELFF
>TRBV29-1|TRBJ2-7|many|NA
TGCAGCGTTGAGGGGTGGGGCGAGCAGTACTTC
CSVEGWGEQYF
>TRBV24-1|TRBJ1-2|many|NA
TGTGCCACCGGGGACGCTGAGTACTATGGCTACACCTTC
CATGDAEYYGYTF
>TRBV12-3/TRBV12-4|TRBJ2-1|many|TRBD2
TGTGCCAGCAGTTTATTACTAGCGGGAGGGCCAGGCAATGAGCAGTTCTTC
CASSLLLAGGPGNEQFF
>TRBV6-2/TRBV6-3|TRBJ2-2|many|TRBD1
TGTGCCAGCAGTTTTGGGACAGGGGGCACCGGGGAGCTGTTTTTT
CASSFGTGGTGELFF